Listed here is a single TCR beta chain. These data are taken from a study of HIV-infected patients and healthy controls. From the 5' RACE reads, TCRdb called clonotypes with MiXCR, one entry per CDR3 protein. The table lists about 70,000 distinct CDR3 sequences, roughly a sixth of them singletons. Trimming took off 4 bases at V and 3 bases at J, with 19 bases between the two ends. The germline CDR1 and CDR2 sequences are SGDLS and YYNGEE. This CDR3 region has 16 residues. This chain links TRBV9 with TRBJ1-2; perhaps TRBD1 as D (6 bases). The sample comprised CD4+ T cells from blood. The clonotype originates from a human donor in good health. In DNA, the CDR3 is TGTGCCAGCAGCTCGAGAGGGCAGAACAGGGACTATGGCTACACCTTC. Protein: CASSSRGQNRDYGYTF.